This T cell receptor beta chain was sequenced during a study of cytomegalovirus exposure and HLA in healthy donors. Study-wide findings and caveats: No immune exposure information besides CMV serostatus was available.

Germline V gene data show CDR1 as LGHNA and CDR2 as YSLEER. After removal of 5 bases from V and 3 bases from J, the junction contained 13 bases not matched to a gene. The CDR3 consists of 17 residues. Note on this clone: Its cognate antigen is unknown.

Primers included in the PCR were 60 Vbeta and 13 Jbeta primers. The method was immunoSEQ multiplex PCR; TCRdb's version includes in-frame clones alone and lacks a portion of them. The sample holds about 150,000 clones, roughly four fifths seen once. The J gene is TRBJ1-2, the V gene TRBV4-3, with 9 bases matching TRBD1. This receptor was identified in a man aged 18 to 30 in good health and CMV-seronegative. The sequencing input was PBMCs. The CDR3 sequence is CASSSRQGVRSDYGYTF. CDR3 nucleotides: TGCGCCAGCAGCTCCCGACAGGGGGTGAGGTCTGACTATGGCTACACCTTC.